This T cell receptor beta chain was profiled in a study of T cells in localized non-small cell lung cancer. This clone rates as medium-sized. As yet, its antigen is unknown. Assay: immunoSEQ multiplex PCR; the TCRdb copy retains only in-frame clones and omits some. The sample carries around 6,000 clones, approximately 16% recorded once. Whole-study findings and limits: Appearing in adjacent lung were a median about 50 of the top 100 tumor clones.

Germline V gives CDR1 SGHNT, CDR2 YENEEA. V gave up 6 bases and J gave up 0 bases, with 15 bases separating them. This CDR3 is 16 amino acids long. The V and J genes are TRBV11-3 and TRBJ1-3, with D tentatively TRBD1 (6 bases). This clonotype was obtained from a male donor aged 60 or older with stage II squamous cell lung carcinoma. Sample: normal lung tissue next to the tumor, taken before any cancer treatment. The CDR3 sequence: CASRGGTGSSGNTIYF. CDR3 nucleotide sequence: TGTGCCAGCAGGGGTGGAACAGGGAGCTCTGGAAACACCATATATTTT.